A selection of T cell receptor beta chains follows, all from one sample in a study of T cells in Graves' hyperthyroidism and ophthalmopathy. MiXCR, applied by TCRdb to the multiplex PCR reads, yields one record per CDR3 protein. The sample has over 300,000 distinct CDR3 sequences; around 13% are singletons. The sequencing input was blood. These receptors were obtained from a woman aged 55-69 years with Graves' hyperthyroidism. Both conserved end residues are part of each CDR3. A D gene is named only where the DNA matches it firmly. Not all rows give a size; the values are once, few, many and, for expanded clones, a class.

v_call,j_call,d_call,clone_size,cdr3_nt,cdr3_aa
TRBV18,TRBJ1-1,-,many,TGTGCCAGCTCACCACAGTTCGGGACCCAGGCAACTGAAGCTTTCTTT,CASSPQFGTQATEAFF
TRBV5-1,TRBJ2-2,TRBD2,few,TGCGCCAGCAGCCCCGGACTAGCGGACACCGGGGAGCTGTTTTTT,CASSPGLADTGELFF
TRBV10-1,TRBJ2-6,TRBD1,few,TGCGCCAGTCCCGGACAGGCCGACTCTGGGGCCAACGTCCTGACTTTC,CASPGQADSGANVLTF
TRBV5-1,TRBJ2-5,-,-,TGCGCCAGCCGCTTGGTGGAGACCCAGTACTTC,CASRLVETQYF
TRBV19,TRBJ1-1,-,-,TGTGCCAGTAGTATAAGGGTTCAGGGCACTGAAGCTTTCTTT,CASSIRVQGTEAFF
TRBV12-5,TRBJ1-5,-,many,TGTGCTAGTGCCCCGGACCGGTATAGCAATCAGCCCCAGCATTTT,CASAPDRYSNQPQHF
TRBV20-1,TRBJ2-7,TRBD1,many,TGCAGTGCTAGATCCCCCGGGGGGGGACAGGGGGCCGAGCAGTACTTC,CSARSPGGGQGAEQYF
TRBV9,TRBJ2-1,TRBD2,many,TGTGCCAGCAGCGTAGAAAGAACTAGCGGGAGTGTTAATGAGCAGTTCTTC,CASSVERTSGSVNEQFF
TRBV10-3,TRBJ2-1,TRBD2,many,TGTGCCATCACTCAGACTAGCGGGACCAACAATGAGCAGTTCTTC,CAITQTSGTNNEQFF
TRBV11-2,TRBJ2-5,-,many,TGTGCCAGCAGCTTGATAAGGGGGACCCAGTACTTC,CASSLIRGTQYF
TRBV5-1,TRBJ1-1,-,-,TGCGCCAGCAGCTTGGTTCGGAGGTCGTACACTGAAGCTTTCTTT,CASSLVRRSYTEAFF
TRBV11-2,TRBJ2-7,TRBD1,many,TGTGCCAGCAGCCTAACAGGGACAGTCTCCTACGAGCAGTACTTC,CASSLTGTVSYEQYF
TRBV12-5,TRBJ2-1,TRBD2,-,TGTGCTAGTGGTTTTAGACTAGCGGCCCACAATGAGCAGTTCTTC,CASGFRLAAHNEQFF
TRBV29-1,TRBJ2-5,-,few,TGCAGCGCGAGGGGGGGTCTCCAAGAGACCCAGTACTTC,CSARGGLQETQYF
TRBV30,TRBJ1-5,-,many,TGTGCCTGGAGTGTACGGGGGGGGCCGGATCAGCCCCAGCATTTT,CAWSVRGGPDQPQHF
TRBV20-1,TRBJ2-5,-,few,TGCAGTGCTAGAAGGGACCTCGGGCAAGAGACCCAGTACTTC,CSARRDLGQETQYF
TRBV5-8,TRBJ2-5,TRBD1,many,TGTGCCAGCAGCACGGGACAGCAAGAGACCCAGTACTTC,CASSTGQQETQYF
TRBV10-1,TRBJ1-1,-,many,TGCGCCAGCAGCCTGGGGTACAGGGATAGTGAAGCTTTCTTT,CASSLGYRDSEAFF
TRBV5-1,TRBJ2-7,-,few,TGCGCCAGCAGCACCACTGGAAGGGGGTACTCCGAGCAGTACTTC,CASSTTGRGYSEQYF
TRBV29-1,TRBJ2-1,TRBD1,many,TGCAGCGTTGACCTAGGACAGGGGAGCTCCTACAATGAGCAGTTCTTC,CSVDLGQGSSYNEQFF
TRBV6-1,TRBJ2-7,-,few,TGTGCCAGCAGCCACACCGAACCGTACGAGCAGTACTTC,CASSHTEPYEQYF
TRBV11-2,TRBJ2-7,TRBD2,many,TGTGCCAGCAGCCCGGGACTAGCGGGAGCCGAGCAGTACTTC,CASSPGLAGAEQYF
TRBV18,TRBJ2-5,-,many,TGTGCCAGCTCACCACAGGGGCAAGAGACCCAGTACTTC,CASSPQGQETQYF
TRBV9,TRBJ2-3,-,-,TGTGCCAGCAGCGTAGGGTTTCTAGCAGCAGATACGCAGTATTTT,CASSVGFLAADTQYF
TRBV18,TRBJ2-1,-,many,TGTGCCAGCTCACCGCCGGGACGCCTCAATGAGCAGTTCTTC,CASSPPGRLNEQFF
TRBV11-2,TRBJ1-1,-,many,TGTGCCAGCACCCCTAGCTTTCGCCGGGGACCTGAAGCTTTCTTT,CASTPSFRRGPEAFF
TRBV5-1,TRBJ2-2,-,many,TGCGCCAGCAGCCCTGGACAGTCTTATGTCGGGGAGCTGTTTTTT,CASSPGQSYVGELFF
TRBV10-1,TRBJ2-1,TRBD2,many,TGCGCCAGCAGCCTTAGCGGGAGGCCGGGCAATGAGCAGTTCTTC,CASSLSGRPGNEQFF
TRBV6-1,TRBJ2-5,-,many,TGTGCCAGCGCTGAAGACCCTAATTCGGTAGAGACCCAGTACTTC,CASAEDPNSVETQYF
TRBV7-9,TRBJ2-6,-,-,TGTGCCAGCCCGTATTTCGGTGGGGCCAACGTCCTGACTTTC,CASPYFGGANVLTF
TRBV7-2,TRBJ1-3,TRBD1,many,TGTGCCAGCAGCCCGAGGGACAGTTACTCTGGAAACACCATATATTTT,CASSPRDSYSGNTIYF
TRBV3-1,TRBJ2-5,TRBD2,few,TGTGCCAGCAGCTCGACTAGCGGGACTCAAGAGACCCAGTACTTC,CASSSTSGTQETQYF
TRBV6-5,TRBJ2-3,TRBD2,-,TGTGCCAGCAGTTCCTCCGGCGGGAGGGCCGTTAGAGATACGCAGTATTTT,CASSSSGGRAVRDTQYF
TRBV20-1,TRBJ2-5,-,many,TGCAGTGCTATTCGAGAGTACGAGACCCAGTACTTC,CSAIREYETQYF
TRBV29-1,TRBJ2-1,-,-,TGCAGCGTCCTCGCAGGGGGAGGCGCGGGCGAGCAGTTCTTC,CSVLAGGGAGEQFF
TRBV29-1,TRBJ1-5,TRBD1,many,TGCAGCGTTAGGACAGGGAGGGGTCAGCCCCAGCATTTT,CSVRTGRGQPQHF
TRBV5-1,TRBJ2-5,-,many,TGCGCCAGCAGCTTGGACGGGCGCCAAGAGACCCAGTACTTC,CASSLDGRQETQYF